What follows are 3 T cell receptor beta chains derived from one specimen sequenced in a study of blood T cell repertoires in COVID-19. Using immunoSEQ multiplex PCR, the repertoire was profiled, and TCRdb retains in-frame clones only, with some absent. The table includes roughly 55,000 clones, under 85% detected once. The material sequenced was peripheral blood. All receptors come from a man in his fifties or sixties with acute or convalescent COVID-19.

The chain couples TRBV11-2 to TRBJ1-2, with a possible D match to TRBD1 (5 bases). The V end was cut by 1 base, the J end by 3 bases, with 15 bases between. The CDR3 runs to 16 residues. Per the germline V gene, CDR1 is SGHAT and CDR2 is FQNNGV. CDR3 loop: CASSLGGLQWDYGYTF. The CDR3 region has the DNA TGTGCCAGCAGCTTAGGGGGACTGCAGTGGGACTATGGCTACACCTTC.

This chain connects TRBV2 to TRBJ2-1; no definite D call. This CDR3 has 11 amino acids. CDR1 is SNHLY, CDR2 FYNNEI, per germline. V was cut by 5 bases and J by 3 bases, with 2 bases left in between. CDR3 DNA: TGTGCCAGCAGTTACTACAATGAGCAGTTCTTC. Protein product: CASSYYNEQFF.

This clone was counted a single time. The chain combines TRBV28 with TRBJ1-6; D gene unclear. Between the trimmed V and J ends, which lost 7 bases and 8 bases, there was a span of 12 bases. Germline V gene data show CDR1 as MDHEN and CDR2 as SYDVKM. CDR3 length equals 13 residues. The CDR3 coding sequence is TGTGCCAGCATACTGAGGGTTGATTCACCCCTCCACTTT. This sequence encodes CASILRVDSPLHF.